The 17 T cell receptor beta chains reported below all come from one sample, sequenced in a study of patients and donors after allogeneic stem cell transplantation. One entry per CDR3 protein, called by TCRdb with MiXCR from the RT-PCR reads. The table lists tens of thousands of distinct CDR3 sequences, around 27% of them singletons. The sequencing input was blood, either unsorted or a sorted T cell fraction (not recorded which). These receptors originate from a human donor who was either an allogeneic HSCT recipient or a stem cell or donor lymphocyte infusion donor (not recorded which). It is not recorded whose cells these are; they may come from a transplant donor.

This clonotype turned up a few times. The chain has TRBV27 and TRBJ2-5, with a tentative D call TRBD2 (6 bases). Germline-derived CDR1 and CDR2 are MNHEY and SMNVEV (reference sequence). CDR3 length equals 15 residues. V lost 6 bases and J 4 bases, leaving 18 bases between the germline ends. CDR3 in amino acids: CASSLRAQGGETQYF. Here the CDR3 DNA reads TGTGCCAGCAGCCTCAGGGCGCAGGGAGGAGAGACCCAGTACTTC.

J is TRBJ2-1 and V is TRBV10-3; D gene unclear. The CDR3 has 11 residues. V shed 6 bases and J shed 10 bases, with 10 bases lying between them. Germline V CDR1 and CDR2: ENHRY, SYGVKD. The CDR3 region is CAIRADTEQFF. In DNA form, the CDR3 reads TGTGCCATCAGAGCTGACACCGAGCAGTTCTTC.

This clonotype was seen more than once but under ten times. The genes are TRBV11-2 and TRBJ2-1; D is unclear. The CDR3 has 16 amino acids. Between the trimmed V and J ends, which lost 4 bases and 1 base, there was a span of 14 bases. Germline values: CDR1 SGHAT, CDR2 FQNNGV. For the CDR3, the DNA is TGTGCCAGCAGCTCCGGCCCTGCACCGTCCTACAATGAGCAGTTCTTC. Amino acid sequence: CASSSGPAPSYNEQFF.

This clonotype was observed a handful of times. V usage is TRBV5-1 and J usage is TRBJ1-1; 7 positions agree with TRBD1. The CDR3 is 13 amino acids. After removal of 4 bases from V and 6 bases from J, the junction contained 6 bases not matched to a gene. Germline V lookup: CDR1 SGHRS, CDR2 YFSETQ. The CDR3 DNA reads TGCGCCAGCAGCCGCGACAGGGTGGCTGAAGCTTTCTTT. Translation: CASSRDRVAEAFF.

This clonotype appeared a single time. In DNA, the CDR3 is TGCAGTGCTAGAGATCCGGTGTGGACACCCCTCCACTTT. Translation: CSARDPVWTPLHF. The chain is built from TRBV20-1 and TRBJ1-6; no clear D gene. Trimming removed 0 bases at V and 11 bases at J, with 11 bases between. The germline CDR1 and CDR2 sequences are DFQATT and SNEGSKA (reference sequence). CDR3 length: 13 residues.

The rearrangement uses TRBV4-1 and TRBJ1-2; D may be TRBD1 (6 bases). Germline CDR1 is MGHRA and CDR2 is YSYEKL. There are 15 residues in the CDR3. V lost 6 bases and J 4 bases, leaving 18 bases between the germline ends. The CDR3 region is CASRQLLQGIYGYTF. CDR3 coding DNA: TGCGCCAGCAGGCAACTTCTACAGGGCATCTATGGCTACACCTTC.

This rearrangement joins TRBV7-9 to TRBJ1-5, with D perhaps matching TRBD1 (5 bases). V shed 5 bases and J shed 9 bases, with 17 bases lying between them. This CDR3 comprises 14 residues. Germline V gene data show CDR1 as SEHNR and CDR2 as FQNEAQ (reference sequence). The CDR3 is CASSLGEGRGPQHF. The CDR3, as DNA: TGTGCCAGCAGCCTGGGGGAGGGTAGAGGGCCCCAGCATTTT. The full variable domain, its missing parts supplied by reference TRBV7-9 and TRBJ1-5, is DTGVSQNPRHKITKRGQNVTFRCDPISEHNRLYWYRQTLGQGPEFLTYFQNEAQLEKSRLLSDRFSAERPKGSFSTLEIQRTEQGDSAMYLCASSLGEGRGPQHFGDGTRLSIL.

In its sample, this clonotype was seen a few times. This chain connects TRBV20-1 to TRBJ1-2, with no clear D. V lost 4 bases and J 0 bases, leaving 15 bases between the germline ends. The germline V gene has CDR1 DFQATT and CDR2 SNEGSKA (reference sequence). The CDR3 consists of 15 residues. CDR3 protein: CSAKNSLTANYGYTF. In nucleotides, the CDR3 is TGCAGTGCTAAAAACAGCCTCACCGCTAACTATGGCTACACCTTC.

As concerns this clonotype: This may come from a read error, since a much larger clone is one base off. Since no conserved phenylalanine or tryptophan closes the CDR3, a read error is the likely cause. The CDR3 sequence is CASSPGTVYGYTL. CDR3 in DNA: TGTGCCAGCAGCCCGGGGACAGTTTATGGCTACACCCTC. The genes are TRBV4-2 and TRBJ1-2; TRBD1 agrees at 7 bases. The germline gives CDR1 LGHNA, CDR2 YNFKEQ. V shed 4 bases and J 5 bases; nucleotides not matched to a gene: 4. This CDR3 has 13 residues.

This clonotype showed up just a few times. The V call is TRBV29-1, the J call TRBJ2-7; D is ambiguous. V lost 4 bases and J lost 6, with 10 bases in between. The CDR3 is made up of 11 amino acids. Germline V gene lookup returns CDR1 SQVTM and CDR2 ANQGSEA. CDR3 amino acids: CSVVGIGEQYF. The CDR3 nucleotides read TGCAGCGTTGTAGGGATTGGCGAGCAGTACTTC.

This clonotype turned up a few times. CDR3 amino acids: CSARATDRGNQPQHF. The CDR3, as DNA: TGCAGTGCTAGAGCCACGGACAGGGGGAATCAGCCCCAGCATTTT. The V gene is TRBV20-1, the J gene TRBJ1-5; TRBD1 matches at 10 bases. The V and J ends lost 1 base and 4 bases, in that order; junction bases with no gene match: 4. This CDR3 has 15 residues. Germline-derived CDR1 and CDR2 are DFQATT and SNEGSKA (reference sequence).

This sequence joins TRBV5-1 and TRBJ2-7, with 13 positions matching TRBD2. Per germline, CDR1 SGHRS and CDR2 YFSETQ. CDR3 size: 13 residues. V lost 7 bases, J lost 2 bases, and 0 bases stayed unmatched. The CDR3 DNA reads TGCGCCAGCGGACTAGCGGGAGCCTACGAGCAGTACTTC. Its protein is CASGLAGAYEQYF. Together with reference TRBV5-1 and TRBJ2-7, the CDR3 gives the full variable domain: KAGVTQTPRYLIKTRGQQVTLSCSPISGHRSVSWYQQTPGQGLQFLFEYFSETQRNKGNFPGRFSGRQFSNSRSEMNVSTLELGDSALYLCASGLAGAYEQYFGPGTRLTVT.

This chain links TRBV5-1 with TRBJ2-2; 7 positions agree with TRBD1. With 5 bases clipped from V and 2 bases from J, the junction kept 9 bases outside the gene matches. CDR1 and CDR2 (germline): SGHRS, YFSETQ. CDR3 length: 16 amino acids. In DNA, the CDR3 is TGCGCCAGCAGTTATGCAGGGGGTCGTAACACCGGGGAGCTGTTTTTT. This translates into CASSYAGGRNTGELFF. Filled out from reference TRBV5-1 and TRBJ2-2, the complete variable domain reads KAGVTQTPRYLIKTRGQQVTLSCSPISGHRSVSWYQQTPGQGLQFLFEYFSETQRNKGNFPGRFSGRQFSNSRSEMNVSTLELGDSALYLCASSYAGGRNTGELFFGEGSRLTVL.

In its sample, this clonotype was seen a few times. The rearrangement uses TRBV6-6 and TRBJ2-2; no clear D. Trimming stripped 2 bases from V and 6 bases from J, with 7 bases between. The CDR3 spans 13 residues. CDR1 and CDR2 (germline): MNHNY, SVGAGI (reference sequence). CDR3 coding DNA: TGTGCCAGCAGTTACGATCGGCCCGGGGAGCTGTTTTTT. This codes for CASSYDRPGELFF.

This CDR3 reads CASGLGGQLPNQPQHF. The CDR3 nucleotides read TGTGCTAGTGGTTTGGGCGGACAGCTTCCTAATCAGCCCCAGCATTTT. The chain is built from TRBV12-5 and TRBJ1-5; a weak D match, TRBD1 (6 bases). This CDR3 is 16 amino acids long. CDR1 is LGHNT, CDR2 FRNRAP, per germline. Trimming shortened V by 1 base and J by 4 bases, and 14 bases separated the two germline ends.

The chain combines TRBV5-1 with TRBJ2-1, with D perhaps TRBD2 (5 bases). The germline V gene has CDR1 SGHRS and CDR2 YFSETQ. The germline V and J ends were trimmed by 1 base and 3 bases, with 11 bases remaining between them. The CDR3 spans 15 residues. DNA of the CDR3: TGCGCCAGCAGCTTGAGAGACTACCTCTACAATGAGCAGTTCTTC. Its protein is CASSLRDYLYNEQFF.

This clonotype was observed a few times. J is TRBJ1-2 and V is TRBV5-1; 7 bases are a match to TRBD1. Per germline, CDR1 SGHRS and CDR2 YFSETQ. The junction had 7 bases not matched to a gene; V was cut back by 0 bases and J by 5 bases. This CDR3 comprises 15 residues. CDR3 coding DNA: TGCGCCAGCAGCTTGGTCGGACAGGTGAATTATGGCTACACCTTC. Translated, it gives CASSLVGQVNYGYTF.